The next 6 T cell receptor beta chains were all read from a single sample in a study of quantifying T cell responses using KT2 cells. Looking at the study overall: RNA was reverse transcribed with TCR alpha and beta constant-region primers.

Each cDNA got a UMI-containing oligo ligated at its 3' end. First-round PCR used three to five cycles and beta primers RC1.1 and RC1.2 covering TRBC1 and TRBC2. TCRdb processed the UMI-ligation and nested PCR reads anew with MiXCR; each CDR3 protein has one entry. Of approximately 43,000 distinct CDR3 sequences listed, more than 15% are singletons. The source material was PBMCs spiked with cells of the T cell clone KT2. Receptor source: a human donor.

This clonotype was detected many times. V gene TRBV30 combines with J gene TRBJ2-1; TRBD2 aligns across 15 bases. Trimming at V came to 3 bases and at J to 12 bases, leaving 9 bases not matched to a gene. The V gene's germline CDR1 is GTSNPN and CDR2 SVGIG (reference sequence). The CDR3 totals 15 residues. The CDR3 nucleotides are TGTGCCTGGAGCTTAAGGGGACTAGCGGGGGGAATGCAGTTCTTC. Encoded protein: CAWSLRGLAGGMQFF.

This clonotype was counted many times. The CDR3 DNA is TGTGCCAGCAGTGAAGCGGCTTTTAGCTCGAAAGATACGCAGTATTTT. The encoded protein is CASSEAAFSSKDTQYF. The chain joins TRBV2 to TRBJ2-3; no firm D call. With 0 bases removed from V and 5 bases from J, the gap between germline ends came to 15 bases. CDR3 length: 16 residues. Germline V gene lookup returns CDR1 SNHLY and CDR2 FYNNEI.

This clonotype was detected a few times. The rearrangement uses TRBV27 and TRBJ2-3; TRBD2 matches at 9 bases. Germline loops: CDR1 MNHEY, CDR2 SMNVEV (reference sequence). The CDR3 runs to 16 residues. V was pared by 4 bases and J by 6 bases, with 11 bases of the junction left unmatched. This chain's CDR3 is CASSSLQGLAGDTQYF. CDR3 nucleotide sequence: TGTGCCAGCAGTTCCCTCCAGGGACTAGCCGGCGATACGCAGTATTTT.

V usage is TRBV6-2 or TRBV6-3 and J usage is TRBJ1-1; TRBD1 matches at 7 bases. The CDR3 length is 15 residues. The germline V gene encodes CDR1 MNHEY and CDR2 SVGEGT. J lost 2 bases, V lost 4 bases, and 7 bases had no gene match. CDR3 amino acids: CASSFSRTGNTEAFF. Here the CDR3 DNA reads TGTGCCAGCAGTTTCTCGAGGACAGGAAACACTGAAGCTTTCTTT.

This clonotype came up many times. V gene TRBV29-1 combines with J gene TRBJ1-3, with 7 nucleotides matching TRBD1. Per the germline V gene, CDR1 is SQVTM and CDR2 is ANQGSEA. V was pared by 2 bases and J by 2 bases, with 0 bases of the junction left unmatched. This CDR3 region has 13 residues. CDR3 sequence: CSVETGAGNTIYF. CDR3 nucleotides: TGCAGCGTTGAAACAGGGGCTGGAAACACCATATATTTT.

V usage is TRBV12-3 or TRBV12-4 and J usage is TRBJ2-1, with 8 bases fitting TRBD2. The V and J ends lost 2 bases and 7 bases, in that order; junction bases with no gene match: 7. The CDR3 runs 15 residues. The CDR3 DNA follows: TGTGCCAGCAGTTTAAATCCAGCGGGAGAAAATGAGCAGTTCTTC. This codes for CASSLNPAGENEQFF.